Listed below are T cell receptor beta chains from one sample, sequenced in a study of blood T cell repertoires in COVID-19. Assay: immunoSEQ multiplex PCR; the TCRdb copy retains only in-frame clones and omits some. The sample holds 200,000 to 300,000 clones, about 87% seen once. Sequencing was done on a sample of PBMCs or T cells enriched from blood (not recorded which). The receptors were sampled from a woman aged 35 to 49 with acute COVID-19. Each CDR3 is given with its conserved first and last residue. D genes are given only for firm matches. The listing skips clone size in some rows; elsewhere it reads once, few, many or a size class.

few	TRBV19	NA	TRBJ1-5	TGTGCCACCCTAGGCAAAACAGGGTTCAATCAGCCCCAGCATTTT	CATLGKTGFNQPQHF
once	TRBV10-3	TRBD1	TRBJ2-5	TGTGCCATCAGTGGACCCGGGACAGGGCCGGGAGAGACCCAGTACTTC	CAISGPGTGPGETQYF
NA	TRBV6-5	NA	TRBJ1-1	TGTGCCAGCAGTTTAACTTCAGGGGTGGCTTTCTTT	CASSLTSGVAFF
once	TRBV30	TRBD2	TRBJ2-6	TGTGCCTGGAGTCTCCACTCCCCGGGGGGTGGGGCCAACGTCCTGACTTTC	CAWSLHSPGGGANVLTF
once	TRBV27	TRBD1	TRBJ1-1	TGTGCCAGCAGTCTAACAGGGGGAAACACTGAAGCTTTCTTT	CASSLTGGNTEAFF
NA	TRBV7-8	NA	TRBJ1-3	TGTGCCAGCAGCTTAGGGTGGCGGAACTCTGGAAACACCATATATTTT	CASSLGWRNSGNTIYF
NA	TRBV7-8	TRBD1	TRBJ2-1	TGTGCCAGCAGCTTCCCTCGACAGGGCGGCAATGAGCAGTTCTTC	CASSFPRQGGNEQFF
NA	TRBV7-9	NA	TRBJ1-5	TGTGCCAGCAGCCAAGACTCATTCAATCAGCCCCAGCATTTT	CASSQDSFNQPQHF
NA	TRBV30	NA	TRBJ1-5	TGTGCCTGGGGGGTGGGCCGGATGAATCAGCCCCAGCATTTT	CAWGVGRMNQPQHF
once	TRBV10-3	NA	TRBJ2-3	TGTGCCATCAGTGAGTCGGCATCCAGCACAGATACGCAGTATTTT	CAISESASSTDTQYF
once	TRBV7-2	TRBD1	TRBJ2-2	TGTGCCAGCAGCTTAGCGCCGGGCAGGGGGCCCGGGGAGCTGTTTTTT	CASSLAPGRGPGELFF
NA	TRBV27	NA	TRBJ1-1	TGTGCCAGCAGTTTGTCCCTCCAGGGCACTGAAGCTTTCTTT	CASSLSLQGTEAFF
NA	TRBV12-3/TRBV12-4	NA	TRBJ1-5	TGTGCCAGCAGTTCCCGAGTGTTGCAGCCCCAGCATTTT	CASSSRVLQPQHF
NA	TRBV5-8	NA	TRBJ1-5	TGTGCCAGCAGCTTTGAGATCAATCAGCCCCAGCATTTT	CASSFEINQPQHF
once	TRBV6-6	NA	TRBJ1-6	TGTGCCAGCAGTAGATTAGACACCGACTATAATTCACCCCTCCACTTT	CASSRLDTDYNSPLHF
few	TRBV18	TRBD1	TRBJ1-1	TGTGCCAGCTCACCTACTAAACAGGGGGGGACTGAAGCTTTCTTT	CASSPTKQGGTEAFF
once	TRBV6-5	TRBD1	TRBJ1-2	TGTGCCAGCAGGTCGACAGGGCACTATGGCTACACCTTC	CASRSTGHYGYTF
once	TRBV18	TRBD2	TRBJ2-3	TGTGCCAGCTCATCTACCCCTAGCGGGGGACTCACAGATACGCAGTATTTT	CASSSTPSGGLTDTQYF
NA	TRBV10-3	TRBD1	TRBJ1-6	TGTGCCATCAGCTGGGGACAGGGGGATAATTCACCCCTCCACTTT	CAISWGQGDNSPLHF
many	TRBV6-5	NA	TRBJ1-2	TGTGCCAGCAGCTCGGATAGGGGGGGATATGGCTACACCTTC	CASSSDRGGYGYTF
NA	TRBV7-2	NA	TRBJ1-2	TGTGCCAGCAGCTTAGTCCCAGGGGAGGGAGGCTACACCTTC	CASSLVPGEGGYTF
NA	TRBV6-4	NA	TRBJ2-3	TGTGCCAGCAGTGAGGCGGGACTGCAGTATTTT	CASSEAGLQYF
once	TRBV29-1	TRBD1	TRBJ1-1	TGCAGCGTTAGGACAGGGGGCACTGAAGCTTTCTTT	CSVRTGGTEAFF
NA	TRBV27	TRBD1	TRBJ2-7	TGTGCCAGCTGGGGTCAGGGGGTCTCCTACTACGAGCAGTACTTC	CASWGQGVSYYEQYF
NA	TRBV5-1	NA	TRBJ2-1	TGCGCCAGCAGCTTGAATATGGAGCAGTTCTTC	CASSLNMEQFF
NA	TRBV2	TRBD2	TRBJ2-1	TGTGCCAGCAGGTATACTAGCGGGAGGGACCGCAATGAGCAGTTCTTC	CASRYTSGRDRNEQFF